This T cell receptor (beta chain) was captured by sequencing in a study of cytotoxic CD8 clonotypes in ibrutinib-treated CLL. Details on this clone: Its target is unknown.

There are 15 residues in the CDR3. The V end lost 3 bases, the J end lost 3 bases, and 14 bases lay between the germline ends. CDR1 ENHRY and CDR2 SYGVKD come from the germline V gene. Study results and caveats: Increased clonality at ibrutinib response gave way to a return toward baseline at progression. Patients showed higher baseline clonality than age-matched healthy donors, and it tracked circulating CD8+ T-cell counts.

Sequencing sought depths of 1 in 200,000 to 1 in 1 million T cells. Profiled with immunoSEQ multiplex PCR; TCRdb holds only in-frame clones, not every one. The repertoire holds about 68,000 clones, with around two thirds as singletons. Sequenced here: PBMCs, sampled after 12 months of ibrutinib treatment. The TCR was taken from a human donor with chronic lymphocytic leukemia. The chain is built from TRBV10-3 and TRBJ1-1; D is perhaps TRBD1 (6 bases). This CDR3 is CAISEIQGRDTEAFF. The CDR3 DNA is TGTGCCATCAGTGAAATACAGGGTAGGGACACTGAAGCTTTCTTT.